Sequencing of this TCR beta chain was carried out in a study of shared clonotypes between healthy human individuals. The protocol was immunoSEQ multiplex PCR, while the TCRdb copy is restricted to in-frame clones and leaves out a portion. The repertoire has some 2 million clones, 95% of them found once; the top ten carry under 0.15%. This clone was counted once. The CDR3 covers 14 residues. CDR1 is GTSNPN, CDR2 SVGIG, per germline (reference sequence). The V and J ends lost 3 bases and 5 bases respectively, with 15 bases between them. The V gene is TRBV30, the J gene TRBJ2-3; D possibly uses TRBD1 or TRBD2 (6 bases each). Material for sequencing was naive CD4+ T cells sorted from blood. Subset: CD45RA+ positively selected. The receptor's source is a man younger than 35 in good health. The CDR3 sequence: CAWREGGSGDTQYF. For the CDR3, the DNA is TGTGCCTGGAGAGAGGGGGGAAGCGGAGATACGCAGTATTTT.